Each of the 10 T cell receptor beta chains below was sequenced from the same sample in a study of regulatory T cells in long-lasting Graves disease. Sample time point: newly diagnosed GD, antithyroid drugs for less than 3 months. The TCR library was prepared using RNA isolated from PBMCs. Both iRepertoire HTBI primers and Arm-PCR of CDR3 regions were used to build the TCR beta libraries. TCRdb processed the multiplex PCR reads anew with MiXCR; each CDR3 protein has one entry. Of 550,000 to 650,000 distinct CDR3 sequences in the sample, more than 15% were seen once. The sample was also linked to a second study, of T cells in Graves' hyperthyroidism and ophthalmopathy.

The input for sequencing was peripheral blood mononuclear cells (PBMCs), taken at new diagnosis, from a patient treated with antithyroid drugs. These TCRs come from a man aged 18 to 30 with Graves disease.

This clonotype was seen only a few times. The chain uses TRBV12-3 or TRBV12-4 and TRBJ1-6; maybe TRBD1 (5 bases). There are 14 residues in the CDR3. V was shortened by 6 bases and J by 9 bases, with 15 bases between the two germline ends. CDR3 coding DNA: TGTGCCAGCAGACCGGACGGGGGAGGTTCACCCCTCCACTTT. This gives the protein CASRPDGGGSPLHF.

As for this clonotype: The junction departs from the called germline gene at one end, perhaps through a read error. This chain connects TRBV12-3 or TRBV12-4 to TRBJ2-7; D is uncertain. This CDR3 is built from 13 residues. The CDR3 sequence is CTSSFLESYEQYF. As DNA, the CDR3 is TGTACCAGCAGTTTCTTAGAATCCTACGAGCAGTACTTC.

This clonotype was seen more than once but under ten times. The chain couples TRBV5-6 to TRBJ1-2; D is uncertain. Trimming shortened V by 3 bases and J by 6 bases, and 9 bases separated the two germline ends. CDR1 is SGHDT, CDR2 YYEEEE, per germline. This CDR3 contains 12 residues. The CDR3 nucleotides read TGTGCCAGCAGCTCGCTGACTCATGGCTACACCTTC. Encoded protein: CASSSLTHGYTF.

This clonotype was counted many times. The rearrangement links TRBV27 to TRBJ2-1, with D possibly TRBD1 on 5 matching bases. V shed 3 bases and J shed 5 bases, with 14 bases lying between them. The CDR3 runs 15 residues. In germline, CDR1 is MNHEY, CDR2 SMNVEV (reference sequence). This CDR3 reads CASSLWGPANNEQFF. The DNA for the CDR3 is TGTGCCAGCAGTTTGTGGGGCCCTGCGAACAATGAGCAGTTCTTC.

This chain joins TRBV6-5 and TRBJ2-1; 8 bases line up with TRBD1. Germline CDR1 reads MNHEY; CDR2 reads SVGAGI. Losses at the gene ends were 2 bases for V and 10 bases for J; bases not matched to a gene: 16. CDR3 length equals 17 residues. The CDR3 is CASSYDNSGQGMSEQFF. CDR3 bases: TGTGCCAGCAGTTACGATAACTCCGGACAGGGAATGTCAGAGCAGTTCTTC.

This clonotype has a count of ten or more. The V call is TRBV11-2, the J call TRBJ2-4, with unresolved D. Germline CDR1 and CDR2: SGHAT and FQNNGV. There are 11 residues in the CDR3. Deletions cut 3 bases from V and 8 bases from J, with 5 bases between. CDR3: CASSLSYIQYF. CDR3 DNA sequence: TGTGCCAGCAGCTTGTCTTACATTCAGTACTTC. Based on the CDR3 plus reference TRBV11-2 and TRBJ2-4, the full variable domain is EAGVAQSPRYKIIEKRQSVAFWCNPISGHATLYWYQQILGQGPKLLIQFQNNGVVDDSQLPKDRFSAERLKGVDSTLKIQPAKLEDSAVYLCASSLSYIQYFGAGTRLSVL.

This clonotype appeared a few times. V gene TRBV4-1 combines with J gene TRBJ2-1, with TRBD2 identical over 8 bases. The CDR3 contains 13 residues. V was pared by 0 bases and J by 15 bases, with 7 bases of the junction left unmatched. The V gene's germline CDR1 is MGHRA and CDR2 YSYEKL. The CDR3 reads CASSQDPAGVPFF. In DNA, the CDR3 is TGCGCCAGCAGCCAAGATCCAGCGGGAGTACCGTTCTTC.

This clonotype was seen at least ten times. The rearrangement links TRBV30 to TRBJ2-3; TRBD2 aligns across 8 bases. Looked up from germline, CDR1 is GTSNPN and CDR2 is SVGIG (reference sequence). Trimming removed 2 bases from V and 4 bases from J; junction bases left unmatched: 5. This CDR3 is built from 14 residues. CDR3 bases: TGTGCCTGGAGTAGGGCGGGAGGCCCAGATACGCAGTATTTT. Translated, it gives CAWSRAGGPDTQYF.

The chain joins TRBV27 to TRBJ2-1; 11 bases are a match to TRBD2. The CDR3 has 17 amino acids. Germline values: CDR1 MNHEY, CDR2 SMNVEV (reference sequence). Trimming took 4 bases from V and 4 from J; bases not matched to a gene: 9. The CDR3 coding sequence is TGTGCCAGCAGTTCCGGACTAGCGGGCCAAATTTACAATGAGCAGTTCTTC. This encodes CASSSGLAGQIYNEQFF.

The V gene is TRBV19, the J gene TRBJ2-1, with 12 bases fitting TRBD2. V trimming: 1 base; J trimming: 8 bases; junction bases outside the gene matches: 9. CDR3 length equals 17 residues. Germline V CDR1 and CDR2: LNHDA, SQIVND (reference sequence). CDR3 sequence reads: CASSIVLSSGREDEQFF. In DNA, the CDR3 is TGTGCCAGTAGTATAGTACTGTCTAGCGGGAGGGAGGATGAGCAGTTCTTC. Complete variable domain (other parts from reference TRBV19 and TRBJ2-1): DGGITQSPKYLFRKEGQNVTLSCEQNLNHDAMYWYRQDPGQGLRLIYYSQIVNDFQKGDIAEGYSVSREKKESFPLTVTSAQKNPTAFYLCASSIVLSSGREDEQFFGPGTRLTVL.